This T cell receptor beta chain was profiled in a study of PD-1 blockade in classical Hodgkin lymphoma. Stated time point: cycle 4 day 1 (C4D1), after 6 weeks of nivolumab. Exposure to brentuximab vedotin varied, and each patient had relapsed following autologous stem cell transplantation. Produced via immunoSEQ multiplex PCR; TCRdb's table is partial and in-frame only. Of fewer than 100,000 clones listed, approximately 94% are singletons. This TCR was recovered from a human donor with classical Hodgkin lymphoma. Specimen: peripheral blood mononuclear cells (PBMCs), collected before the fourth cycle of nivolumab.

The CDR3 bases are TGTGCCAGTAGTATAGGGAGACAGGGGGGCACAGATACGCAGTATTTT. Translating gives CASSIGRQGGTDTQYF. This chain joins TRBV19 and TRBJ2-3; 9 nucleotides align to TRBD1. V was clipped by 1 base and J by 1 base; unmatched bases: 3. The CDR3 totals 16 residues. Per germline, CDR1 LNHDA and CDR2 SQIVND (reference sequence).